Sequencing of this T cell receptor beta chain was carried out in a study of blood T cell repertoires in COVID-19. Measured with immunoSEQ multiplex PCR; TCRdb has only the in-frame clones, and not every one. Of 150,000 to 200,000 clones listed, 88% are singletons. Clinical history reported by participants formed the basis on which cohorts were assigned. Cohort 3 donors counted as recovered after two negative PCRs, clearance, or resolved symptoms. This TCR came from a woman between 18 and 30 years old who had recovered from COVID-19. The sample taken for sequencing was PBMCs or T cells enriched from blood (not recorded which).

The CDR3 DNA reads TGTGCCACCAGCAGAGACACTAGCGGGAGCCCATACAATGAGCAGTTCTTC. Its protein is CATSRDTSGSPYNEQFF. The gene calls are TRBV15 and TRBJ2-1, with 11 bases aligning to TRBD2. CDR1 is LNHNV, CDR2 YYDKDF, per germline (reference sequence). Trimming removed 0 bases from V and 4 bases from J; junction bases left unmatched: 5. The CDR3 sequence is 17 residues long.